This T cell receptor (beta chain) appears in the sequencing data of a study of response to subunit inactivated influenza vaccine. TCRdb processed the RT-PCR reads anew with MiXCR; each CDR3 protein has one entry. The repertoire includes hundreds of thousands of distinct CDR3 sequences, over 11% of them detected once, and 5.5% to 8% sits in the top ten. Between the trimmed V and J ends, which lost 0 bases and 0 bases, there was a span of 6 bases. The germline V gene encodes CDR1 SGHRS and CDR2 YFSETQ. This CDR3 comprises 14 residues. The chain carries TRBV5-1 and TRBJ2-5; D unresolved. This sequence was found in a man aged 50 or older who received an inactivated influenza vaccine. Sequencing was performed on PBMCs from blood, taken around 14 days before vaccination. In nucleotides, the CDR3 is TGCGCCAGCAGCTTGGAGCACTACCAAGAGACCCAGTACTTC. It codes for CASSLEHYQETQYF.